What follows are 28 T cell receptor beta chains derived from one specimen sequenced in a study of memory CD4+ T cells and cytomegalovirus serostatus. Data came from immunoSEQ multiplex PCR; TCRdb stores just in-frame clones and leaves some out. The table shows some 80,000 clones, with 80% occurring only once. The sort gate was single viable CD3+CD4+CD8-CD45RO+ cells for memory CD4+ T cells. Sequencing used memory CD4+ T cells from blood. Receptor source: an adult in good health and CMV-seronegative.

This chain connects TRBV19 to TRBJ2-2; possibly TRBD2 for D (5 bases). Trimming left V 9 bases short and J 3 bases short, with 20 bases between. The germline V gene encodes CDR1 LNHDA and CDR2 SQIVND (reference sequence). The CDR3 consists of 16 residues. The CDR3 is CARRISPLRDTGELFF. The CDR3 bases are TGTGCCAGGCGTATAAGTCCTCTGCGGGACACCGGGGAGCTGTTTTTT.

This clone turned up a few times. J is TRBJ2-2 and V is TRBV9; 7 nucleotides align to TRBD1. Trimming took 3 bases from V and 0 from J; bases not matched to a gene: 2. The germline V gene encodes CDR1 SGDLS and CDR2 YYNGEE. The CDR3 is made up of 15 amino acids. As DNA, the CDR3 is TGTGCCAGCAGCGCCCAGGGGGCGAACACCGGGGAGCTGTTTTTT. Translated, it gives CASSAQGANTGELFF.

The chain is built from TRBV7-8 and TRBJ2-5, with 7 nucleotides matching TRBD2. Trimming cost V 5 bases and J 7 bases; bases outside gene matches: 10. The CDR3 runs to 14 residues. Germline V gives CDR1 SGHVS, CDR2 FQNEAQ. The CDR3 here is CASSLTSVPVTQYF. The DNA for the CDR3 is TGTGCCAGCAGCCTTACTAGCGTCCCCGTGACCCAGTACTTC.

In its sample, this clone was seen once. CDR3 in amino acids: CASSRGPPDEQYF. DNA of the CDR3: TGTGCCAGCAGCCGAGGACCCCCTGACGAGCAGTACTTC. The genes are TRBV4-2 and TRBJ2-7; unclear D gene. The germline CDR1 and CDR2 sequences are LGHNA and YNFKEQ. There are 13 residues in the CDR3. Trimming took 4 bases from V and 5 from J, leaving 12 bases between them.

This clone was picked up a small number of times. The CDR3 loop reads CASSYSGAATEAFF. CDR3 DNA sequence: TGTGCCAGCAGTTACTCTGGGGCGGCCACTGAAGCTTTCTTT. The rearrangement uses TRBV6-5 and TRBJ1-1, with a tentative D call TRBD1 (5 bases). CDR1 and CDR2 from the germline V gene are MNHEY and SVGAGI. This CDR3 is built from 14 residues. Trimming removed 0 bases at V and 4 bases at J, with 9 bases between.

V gene TRBV30 combines with J gene TRBJ2-1; TRBD1 agrees at 11 bases. The CDR3 is 14 amino acids. Germline CDR1 GTSNPN, CDR2 SVGIG (reference sequence). J gave up 5 bases and V 4 bases, and 4 bases lay outside the gene matches. CDR3 nucleotides: TGTGCCTGGATTCGGGACAGGGGGGACAATGAGCAGTTCTTC. It encodes CAWIRDRGDNEQFF.

The chain recombines TRBV25-1 with TRBJ1-1; no firm D call. CDR1 MGHDK and CDR2 SYGVNS come from the germline V gene. CDR3 size: 13 residues. V lost 8 bases, J lost 1 base, and 11 bases lay in between. The CDR3 loop reads CASVAVGNTEAFF. The CDR3, as DNA: TGTGCCAGCGTGGCCGTGGGGAACACTGAAGCTTTCTTT. The full variable domain, completed using reference TRBV25-1 and TRBJ1-1, is EADIYQTPRYLVIGTGKKITLECSQTMGHDKMYWYQQDPGMELHLIHYSYGVNSTEKGDLSSESTVSRIRTEHFPLTLESARPSHTSQYLCASVAVGNTEAFFGQGTRLTVV.

The CDR3 DNA reads as TGTGCCAGCAGTGAACAGAGACAGTTTACACAAGAGACCCAGTACTTC. This translates into CASSEQRQFTQETQYF. The chain carries TRBV6-1 and TRBJ2-5; a weak D match, TRBD1 (5 bases). Germline V gene sequence: CDR1 MNHNS, CDR2 SASEGT. V lost 2 bases and J lost 2, with 15 bases in between. The CDR3 runs 16 residues.

This clone is categorized as medium-sized. V and J are TRBV12-5 and TRBJ2-2; D assignment may be TRBD1 or TRBD2 (5 bases each). Between the trimmed V and J ends, which lost 5 bases and 4 bases, there was a span of 17 bases. Germline lookup yields CDR1 LGHNT and CDR2 FRNRAP. The length of the CDR3 is 16 residues. The DNA for the CDR3 is TGTGCTAGTGGTCCCGGTGGGGGAAGGAGCACCGGGGAGCTGTTTTTT. It encodes CASGPGGGRSTGELFF.

The CDR3 sequence is CASSLAGTANEQFF. The CDR3 nucleotides read TGCGCCAGCAGCTTGGCTGGGACAGCGAATGAGCAGTTCTTC. The rearrangement uses TRBV5-1 and TRBJ2-1; 7 bases are shared with TRBD1. Germline values: CDR1 SGHRS, CDR2 YFSETQ. The CDR3 has 14 residues. The V and J ends lost 0 bases and 7 bases, in that order; junction bases with no gene match: 4.

The J gene is TRBJ1-3, the V gene TRBV5-1, with D unresolved. The CDR3 runs to 15 residues. With 5 bases removed from V and 3 bases from J, the gap between germline ends came to 15 bases. Germline values: CDR1 SGHRS, CDR2 YFSETQ. In DNA form, the CDR3 reads TGCGCCAGCAGATTGACGGCCGCGAGTGGAAACACCATATATTTT. Translated, it gives CASRLTAASGNTIYF.

Concerning this clone itself: The germline gene is not matched at one end of the junction; a read error may be the cause. V gene TRBV10-3 combines with J gene TRBJ1-3; possibly TRBD1 for D (5 bases). The germline CDR1 and CDR2 sequences are ENHRY and SYGVKD. The CDR3 contains 11 residues. CDR3 residues: CASSYSRGLHF. The CDR3 nucleotides read TGTGCCAGCAGTTACTCGCGGGGGTTGCATTTT.

The chain employs TRBV15 and TRBJ1-4; 7 bases match TRBD1. Germline assignment: CDR1 LNHNV and CDR2 YYDKDF (reference sequence). The CDR3 contains 14 residues. With 4 bases clipped from V and 5 bases from J, the junction kept 4 bases outside the gene matches. For the CDR3, the DNA is TGTGCCACCAGCAAGACAGGGCACAATGAAAAACTGTTTTTT. Its protein is CATSKTGHNEKLFF. Based on the CDR3 plus reference TRBV15 and TRBJ1-4, the full variable domain is DAMVIQNPRYQVTQFGKPVTLSCSQTLNHNVMYWYQQKSSQAPKLLFHYYDKDFNNEADTPDNFQSRRPNTSFCFLDIRSPGLGDTAMYLCATSKTGHNEKLFFGSGTQLSVL.

The chain couples TRBV10-3 to TRBJ1-2; 8 positions match TRBD1. The V and J ends lost 8 bases and 2 bases, in that order; junction bases with no gene match: 13. The V gene's germline CDR1 is ENHRY and CDR2 SYGVKD. CDR3 length equals 16 residues. This CDR3 reads CAIQGATGTSNYGYTF. CDR3 in DNA: TGTGCCATCCAGGGGGCGACGGGTACGAGCAACTATGGCTACACCTTC.

This sequence joins TRBV2 and TRBJ1-5; D might be TRBD1 (5 bases). Germline V lookup: CDR1 SNHLY, CDR2 FYNNEI. V dropped 3 bases and J dropped 6 bases, with 9 bases sitting between them. CDR3 length: 13 amino acids. The CDR3, as DNA: TGTGCCAGCAGTGAGGGGGAACTTCAGCCCCAGCATTTT. Amino acids: CASSEGELQPQHF.

The chain recombines TRBV6-6 with TRBJ1-3; TRBD1 might be the D (6 bases). Germline lookup yields CDR1 MNHNY and CDR2 SVGAGI (reference sequence). The CDR3 runs to 14 residues. V gave up 4 bases and J gave up 0 bases, with 7 bases separating them. The CDR3 is CASSSGDSGNTIYF. DNA for the CDR3: TGTGCCAGCAGTTCAGGGGACTCTGGAAACACCATATATTTT.

The chain joins TRBV7-2 to TRBJ2-2; 9 bases align to TRBD1. V shed 4 bases and J 0 bases; nucleotides not matched to a gene: 3. The CDR3 length is 16 residues. Germline loops: CDR1 SGHTA, CDR2 FQGNSA. The CDR3 DNA is TGTGCCAGCAGCTCACAGGGGGCGCCGAACACCGGGGAGCTGTTTTTT. Its protein is CASSSQGAPNTGELFF. Full variable domain (remainder filled in from reference TRBV7-2 and TRBJ2-2): GAGVSQSPSNKVTEKGKDVELRCDPISGHTALYWYRQSLGQGLEFLIYFQGNSAPDKSGLPSDRFSAERTGGSVSTLTIQRTQQEDSAVYLCASSSQGAPNTGELFFGEGSRLTVL.

This chain joins TRBV5-4 and TRBJ1-2; D is uncertain. Trimming took off 3 bases at V and 4 bases at J, with 13 bases between the two ends. This CDR3 has 14 residues. In germline, CDR1 is SGHNT, CDR2 YYREEE (reference sequence). The DNA for the CDR3 is TGTGCCAGCAGCTCGGGTGGGGTTAGCTATGGCTACACCTTC. This codes for CASSSGGVSYGYTF.

This clone was picked up a small number of times. V is TRBV6-1 and J is TRBJ1-6, with TRBD1 matching 8 bases. The CDR3 length is 20 residues. V lost 0 bases to trimming and J lost 0 bases; unmatched junction nucleotides: 10. Germline V lookup: CDR1 MNHNS, CDR2 SASEGT. CDR3 sequence (DNA): TGTGCCAGCAGTGAAGCGCGAGGGACAGGAATGAGCTCCTATAATTCACCCCTCCACTTT. This encodes CASSEARGTGMSSYNSPLHF.

V is TRBV6-1 and J is TRBJ1-1; 11 bases fit TRBD1. Germline assignment: CDR1 MNHNS and CDR2 SASEGT. J gave up 2 bases and V 2 bases, and 7 bases lay outside the gene matches. CDR3 length: 17 amino acids. CDR3 region: CASSETLGQGANTEAFF. The CDR3 bases are TGTGCCAGCAGTGAAACCCTAGGACAGGGGGCTAACACTGAAGCTTTCTTT.

The chain couples TRBV7-2 to TRBJ1-4; D might be TRBD1 (6 bases). The CDR3 extends over 13 amino acids. The V end lost 3 bases, the J end lost 7 bases, and 9 bases lay between the germline ends. Germline CDR1 reads SGHTA; CDR2 reads FQGNSA. The CDR3 region has the DNA TGTGCCAGCAGCTTCGCGGGGGCTGAAAAACTGTTTTTT. This sequence encodes CASSFAGAEKLFF.

Concerning this clone itself: The junction shows a germline mismatch at one end, possibly a read error. The V and J genes are TRBV7-7 and TRBJ2-2; 7 bases map to TRBD1. The CDR3 is made up of 14 amino acids. Per the germline V gene, CDR1 is SSHAT and CDR2 is FNYEAQ (reference sequence). The CDR3: CASSSRQGPGELFF. The CDR3 bases are TGTGCTAGCAGCTCTAGACAGGGCCCCGGGGAGCTGTTTTTT.

The chain joins TRBV6-6 to TRBJ2-1, with no clear D. Trimming cost V 6 bases and J 5 bases, with 5 bases left between them. Looked up from germline, CDR1 is MNHNY and CDR2 is SVGAGI (reference sequence). CDR3 length: 11 amino acids. CDR3 amino acids: CASRINNEQFF. As DNA, the CDR3 is TGTGCCAGCAGGATAAACAATGAGCAGTTCTTC.

The V and J genes are TRBV7-9 and TRBJ2-2, with no clear D. Trimming shortened V by 0 bases and J by 0 bases, and 11 bases separated the two germline ends. The CDR3 extends over 17 amino acids. CDR1 and CDR2 (germline): SEHNR, FQNEAQ (reference sequence). The CDR3 sequence is CASSLAAPFANTGELFF. CDR3 nucleotide sequence: TGTGCCAGCAGCTTAGCGGCCCCGTTCGCGAACACCGGGGAGCTGTTTTTT.

The rearrangement uses TRBV29-1 and TRBJ2-6; D tentatively reads TRBD1 or TRBD2 (6 bases each). Germline lookup yields CDR1 SQVTM and CDR2 ANQGSEA. The CDR3 sequence is 18 residues long. Trimming took off 7 bases at V and 0 bases at J, with 22 bases between the two ends. The CDR3 nucleotides are TGCAGCGCCTACTTTGGAGGGGGGACCCGCTCTGGGGCCAACGTCCTGACTTTC. This translates into CSAYFGGGTRSGANVLTF.

In this sample, this clone turned up a few times. The V and J genes are TRBV5-1 and TRBJ1-1, with D tentatively TRBD1 (6 bases). The CDR3 totals 14 residues. Trimming removed 0 bases from V and 2 bases from J, with 8 bases in between. Germline-derived CDR1 and CDR2 are SGHRS and YFSETQ. The CDR3 region is CASSLEQGNTEAFF. CDR3 DNA sequence: TGCGCCAGCAGCTTGGAACAGGGAAACACTGAAGCTTTCTTT. Full variable domain (rest looked up from reference TRBV5-1 and TRBJ1-1): KAGVTQTPRYLIKTRGQQVTLSCSPISGHRSVSWYQQTPGQGLQFLFEYFSETQRNKGNFPGRFSGRQFSNSRSEMNVSTLELGDSALYLCASSLEQGNTEAFFGQGTRLTVV.

This chain uses TRBV7-2 with TRBJ2-5; TRBD2 aligns across 7 bases. Germline trimming cut 1 base from V and 5 bases from J; bases unmatched to any gene: 7. Germline loops: CDR1 SGHTA, CDR2 FQGNSA. This CDR3 is built from 15 residues. CDR3 sequence: CASSLGPLGGETQYF. Here the CDR3 DNA reads TGTGCCAGCAGCTTAGGGCCTCTCGGGGGGGAGACCCAGTACTTC.

The CDR3 DNA follows: TGTGCCAGCTCACCGGAGCAGGGGAAGATAAAGCCCCAGCATTTT. It codes for CASSPEQGKIKPQHF. The rearrangement links TRBV18 to TRBJ1-5; D might be TRBD1 (6 bases). The CDR3 extends over 15 amino acids. Trimming left V 3 bases short and J 8 bases short, with 17 bases between. The V gene's germline CDR1 is KGHSH and CDR2 LQKENI.